The T cell receptor (beta chain) under discussion was sequenced for a study of T cells in Graves' hyperthyroidism and ophthalmopathy. Looking at the study overall: Staff took peripheral blood when the initial diagnosis was made, before any treatment began.

RNA transcripts yielded amplified TCR beta CDR3 regions. The HTBI primer set served for first-round RT-PCR of the TCR CDR3. TCRdb reprocessed the multiplex PCR reads via MiXCR and lists one record per CDR3 protein. The table has roughly 600,000 distinct CDR3 sequences, roughly 15% seen once. With duration under 3 months, ophthalmopathy was active: Clinical Activity Score at least 3, NOSPECS at least 4. Overall study findings and caveats: Most thyroid clonotypes expanded above 0.001 were also detected in blood.

As to this clonotype: Antigen specificity is unknown.

V gave up 6 bases and J gave up 1 base, with 10 bases separating them. This CDR3 spans 14 amino acids. Germline V CDR1 and CDR2: ENHRY, SYGVKD. The sample was blood. The chain carries TRBV10-3 and TRBJ2-1; D remains ambiguous. The receptor's source is a woman aged 45-65 years with Graves' ophthalmopathy. The CDR3 region has the DNA TGTGCCATCAGGGAGAAGATTTCCTACAATGAGCAGTTCTTC. As protein: CAIREKISYNEQFF.